A single sample gave rise to the 25 T cell receptor beta chains below, sequenced in a study of ipilimumab plus nivolumab after autologous stem cell transplantation (dated by TCRdb to the early 2020s). Library preparation used the immunoSEQ multiplex PCR assay. TCRdb carries this immuneACCESS record with in-frame sequences only. Its versions omit some clonotypes, under half of them owing to an unresolved V gene in the studies checked, with the rest unexplained. The sample table records roughly 25,000 clones; more than 70% of these occur just once. The top ten constitute 4% to 6% of the sample. Sample: PBMCs, taken in a trial of ipilimumab plus nivolumab as post-transplant consolidation. Receptors were obtained from a male donor with diffuse large B-cell lymphoma.

This chain uses TRBV7-2 with TRBJ2-5, with D hard to call. The V end was cut by 4 bases, the J end by 1 base, with 7 bases between. In germline, CDR1 is SGHTA, CDR2 FQGNSA. The CDR3 has 13 amino acids. CDR3 bases: TGTGCCAGCAGCTCCCGGGCCCAAGAGACCCAGTACTTC. It translates to CASSSRAQETQYF.

The rearrangement uses TRBV5-5 and TRBJ1-3, with D possibly being TRBD1 (5 bases). Trimming removed 0 bases from V and 4 bases from J, with 11 bases in between. The germline CDR1 and CDR2 sequences are SGHKS and YYEKEE (reference sequence). This CDR3 contains 15 residues. CDR3 DNA: TGTGCCAGCAGCTTGGATCAGGGCCGAGGAAACACCATATATTTT. Translated: CASSLDQGRGNTIYF.

This clone was counted between two and nine times. This chain's CDR3 is CASSVGGYGTDTQYF. As DNA, the CDR3 is TGTGCCAGCAGCGTAGGAGGGTATGGCACAGATACGCAGTATTTT. This sequence joins TRBV9 and TRBJ2-3; D might be TRBD2 (5 bases). Looked up from germline, CDR1 is SGDLS and CDR2 is YYNGEE. V gave up 0 bases and J gave up 1 base, with 9 bases separating them. The CDR3 runs 15 residues.

The chain has TRBV6-5 and TRBJ2-1, with TRBD1 identical over 7 bases. The CDR3 covers 15 residues. Trimming at V came to 3 bases and at J to 4 bases, leaving 6 bases not matched to a gene. The V gene's germline CDR1 is MNHEY and CDR2 SVGAGI. CDR3 coding DNA: TGTGCCAGCAGTTATACCGGGACAGCTTACAATGAGCAGTTCTTC. Translating gives CASSYTGTAYNEQFF.

This clone was observed a single time. The chain carries TRBV7-3 and TRBJ2-1; D unresolved. V lost 2 bases and J lost 7, with 9 bases in between. The CDR3 is 13 residues long. Germline-derived CDR1 and CDR2 are SGHTA and FQGTGA. CDR3 residues: CASSLQATNEQFF. The CDR3 nucleotides read TGTGCCAGCAGCTTACAGGCCACAAATGAGCAGTTCTTC.

This sequence joins TRBV6-6 and TRBJ1-5; D might be TRBD1 (6 bases). The CDR3 sequence is 13 residues long. V was cut by 6 bases and J by 4 bases, with 10 bases left in between. Germline V CDR1 and CDR2: MNHNY, SVGAGI (reference sequence). The CDR3: CASRRTENQPQHF. For the CDR3, the DNA is TGTGCCAGCAGAAGGACAGAAAATCAGCCCCAGCATTTT.

The chain carries TRBV6-5 and TRBJ2-7; the D is unclear. Per germline, CDR1 MNHEY and CDR2 SVGAGI. V was pared by 2 bases and J by 5 bases, with 13 bases between. The CDR3 spans 14 residues. CDR3 loop: CASSYQSWDHEQYF. CDR3 DNA sequence: TGTGCCAGCAGTTACCAATCCTGGGATCACGAGCAGTACTTC.

Concerning this clone itself: One end of the junction varies from germline; a read error may be responsible. V is TRBV7-3 and J is TRBJ1-2; no clear D gene. This CDR3 comprises 14 residues. From germline, CDR1 is SGHTA and CDR2 FQGTGA. The CDR3 DNA reads as TGTGCCAGCAGCTTAGATCAGGCGAACTCTGGCTACACCTTC. Amino acids: CASSLDQANSGYTF.

The J gene is TRBJ2-1, the V gene TRBV7-9; TRBD1 is a possible D gene (7 bases). Trimming stripped 1 base from V and 7 bases from J, with 14 bases between. The CDR3 has 15 residues. In germline, CDR1 is SEHNR, CDR2 FQNEAQ (reference sequence). The CDR3 DNA sequence: TGTGCCAGCAGCTTAGAGCGGGCAGGGGGGAATGAGCAGTTCTTC. Residues: CASSLERAGGNEQFF. Full variable domain (missing parts from reference TRBV7-9 and TRBJ2-1): DTGVSQNPRHKITKRGQNVTFRCDPISEHNRLYWYRQTLGQGPEFLTYFQNEAQLEKSRLLSDRFSAERPKGSFSTLEIQRTEQGDSAMYLCASSLERAGGNEQFFGPGTRLTVL.

The sample holds a few counts of this clone. The genes are TRBV11-2 and TRBJ2-1; a possible D gene is TRBD2 (6 bases). The germline V and J ends were trimmed by 0 bases and 7 bases, with 25 bases remaining between them. CDR3 length: 19 amino acids. The germline V gene encodes CDR1 SGHAT and CDR2 FQNNGV. The CDR3 sequence: CASSLDLEGWGVNRNEQFF. For the CDR3, the DNA is TGTGCCAGCAGCTTAGATCTTGAAGGTTGGGGGGTTAATAGGAATGAGCAGTTCTTC. The variable domain in full, completed from reference TRBV11-2 and TRBJ2-1, reads EAGVAQSPRYKIIEKRQSVAFWCNPISGHATLYWYQQILGQGPKLLIQFQNNGVVDDSQLPKDRFSAERLKGVDSTLKIQPAKLEDSAVYLCASSLDLEGWGVNRNEQFFGPGTRLTVL.

The V gene is TRBV5-1, the J gene TRBJ2-5; 10 nucleotides align to TRBD2. The CDR3 sequence is 16 residues long. CDR1 SGHRS and CDR2 YFSETQ come from the germline V gene. J lost 2 bases, V lost 2 bases, and 6 bases had no gene match. The chain's CDR3 is CASSLSSGGDQETQYF. CDR3 in DNA: TGCGCCAGCAGCTTATCAAGCGGGGGGGATCAAGAGACCCAGTACTTC.

This clone was seen only a few times. The chain combines TRBV5-4 with TRBJ1-2; TRBD1 matches at 11 bases. With V trimmed by 4 bases and J by 5 bases, 4 bases remained unmatched. CDR1 and CDR2 (germline): SGHNT, YYREEE (reference sequence). This CDR3 is 14 amino acids long. This CDR3 is CASSRTGGMYGYTF. The CDR3 DNA sequence: TGTGCCAGCAGCCGGACAGGGGGCATGTATGGCTACACCTTC.

This chain connects TRBV15 to TRBJ2-6; perhaps TRBD1 as D (6 bases). V was clipped by 2 bases and J by 0 bases, with 17 bases between them. The CDR3 is 19 residues long. Per the germline V gene, CDR1 is LNHNV and CDR2 is YYDKDF (reference sequence). In DNA, the CDR3 is TGTGCCACCAGCAGATCCTGGACAGCCGGCTACTCTGGGGCCAACGTCCTGACTTTC. Translating it yields CATSRSWTAGYSGANVLTF.

The rearrangement uses TRBV5-4 and TRBJ1-6, with TRBD1 matching 10 bases. This CDR3 has 17 amino acids. V trimming: 4 bases; J trimming: 7 bases; junction bases outside the gene matches: 11. The germline V gene encodes CDR1 SGHNT and CDR2 YYREEE (reference sequence). Here the CDR3 DNA reads TGTGCCAGCAGCCCTGACCGACAGGGGGCTGGCAATTCACCCCTCCACTTT. Amino acid sequence: CASSPDRQGAGNSPLHF.

The CDR3 loop reads CASGGKSNQPQHF. CDR3 sequence (DNA): TGCGCCAGCGGGGGGAAAAGCAATCAGCCCCAGCATTTT. V is TRBV5-1 and J is TRBJ1-5, with D perhaps TRBD1 (5 bases). Between the trimmed V and J ends, which lost 7 bases and 1 base, there was a span of 9 bases. CDR3 length equals 13 residues. Germline-derived CDR1 and CDR2 are SGHRS and YFSETQ.

This sequence joins TRBV27 and TRBJ1-4; 9 bases match TRBD1. CDR1 is MNHEY, CDR2 SMNVEV, per germline (reference sequence). There are 15 residues in the CDR3. J was trimmed by 8 bases and V by 6 bases; bases with no gene match: 10. The CDR3 nucleotides are TGTGCCAGCAGAACTGCACAGGGGGCCCCAGAAAAACTGTTTTTT. Amino acid sequence: CASRTAQGAPEKLFF.

CDR3 nucleotides: TGTGCCAGCAGCTTGTCAGATACGCAGTATTTT. Residues: CASSLSDTQYF. The genes are TRBV5-4 and TRBJ2-3; D unresolved. Germline lookup yields CDR1 SGHNT and CDR2 YYREEE (reference sequence). The ends were cut back, 1 base at V and 4 bases at J, with 1 base in the middle. The CDR3 is 11 residues long.

The chain carries TRBV10-3 and TRBJ1-2; D is possibly TRBD1 (5 bases). The ends were cut back, 2 bases at V and 5 bases at J, with 15 bases in the middle. The length of the CDR3 is 15 residues. Germline V gene data show CDR1 as ENHRY and CDR2 as SYGVKD. The CDR3 sequence is CAISERAGLGYGYTF. The CDR3 coding sequence is TGTGCCATCAGTGAGAGGGCGGGACTAGGGTATGGCTACACCTTC.

The chain uses TRBV30 and TRBJ2-1; 8 nucleotides match TRBD2. The CDR3 is made up of 13 amino acids. Unmatched junction bases numbered 6, after V lost 2 bases and J lost 9 bases. The V gene's germline CDR1 is GTSNPN and CDR2 SVGIG (reference sequence). The chain's CDR3 is CAWSIDSGGEQFF. The CDR3 coding sequence is TGTGCCTGGAGTATAGACAGCGGGGGTGAGCAGTTCTTC.

This chain uses TRBV6-1 with TRBJ2-7; D gene ambiguous. This CDR3 contains 19 residues. Trimming left V 1 base short and J 0 bases short, with 22 bases between. Germline V CDR1 and CDR2: MNHNS, SASEGT. The CDR3 is CASSEVYGQANPSSYEQYF. The DNA for the CDR3 is TGTGCCAGCAGTGAAGTTTACGGGCAGGCCAACCCTAGCTCCTACGAGCAGTACTTC.

The genes are TRBV11-2 and TRBJ2-5, with D hard to call. The ends were cut back, 1 base at V and 2 bases at J, with 8 bases in the middle. This CDR3 spans 14 amino acids. Germline CDR1 reads SGHAT; CDR2 reads FQNNGV. The CDR3 spells CASSLASQQETQYF. Written as DNA, the CDR3 is TGTGCCAGCAGCTTAGCATCCCAACAAGAGACCCAGTACTTC.

CDR3 protein: CASSEDGGLSTEAFF. CDR3 in DNA: TGTGCCAGCAGTGAAGACGGGGGTTTGAGCACTGAAGCTTTCTTT. J is TRBJ1-1 and V is TRBV6-1; D may be TRBD1 (5 bases). There are 15 residues in the CDR3. V gave up 1 base and J gave up 4 bases, with 13 bases separating them. Per the germline V gene, CDR1 is MNHNS and CDR2 is SASEGT.

The chain recombines TRBV2 with TRBJ1-4, with TRBD1 identical over 8 bases. With V trimmed by 8 bases and J by 8 bases, 7 bases remained unmatched. The CDR3 runs to 13 residues. Germline V gene sequence: CDR1 SNHLY, CDR2 FYNNEI. The CDR3 DNA reads as TGTGCCAGCCAGAAGGACAGGGCGGAAAAACTGTTTTTT. Translation: CASQKDRAEKLFF.

The chain uses TRBV7-6 and TRBJ1-5; D gene uncertain. The V end was cut by 5 bases, the J end by 5 bases, with 10 bases between. Germline V gives CDR1 SGHVS, CDR2 FNYEAQ. This CDR3 comprises 13 residues. The CDR3 DNA follows: TGTGCCAGCAGCGACGGGAGGCATCAGCCCCAGCATTTT. It yields the protein CASSDGRHQPQHF.

Turning to this clone: The same CDR3 can be traced to other DNA sequences in this sample. The chain links TRBV2 to TRBJ2-5; TRBD2 aligns across 8 bases. Germline V gene lookup returns CDR1 SNHLY and CDR2 FYNNEI. CDR3 length: 14 amino acids. After removal of 7 bases from V and 7 bases from J, the junction contained 11 bases not matched to a gene. The CDR3 loop reads CASNRNGAGGTQYF. The DNA of the CDR3 is TGTGCCAGCAACAGGAACGGGGCGGGGGGGACCCAGTACTTC.